The clone carrying this T cell receptor (beta chain) showed up just a few times. Its matching antigen is unknown. A single record per CDR3 protein comes from TCRdb applying MiXCR to the RT-PCR reads. The sample shows fewer than 750,000 distinct CDR3 sequences, 13% to 15% of them seen only once. This record comes from a study of response to subunit inactivated influenza vaccine. Study results and caveats: After each seasonal influenza vaccination, few new T cells are recruited, the authors suggested.

V was cut by 4 bases and J by 1 base, with 9 bases left in between. CDR3 length equals 15 residues. CDR1 is SGHRS, CDR2 YFSETQ, per germline. Sequencing was performed on PBMCs from blood, taken roughly 12 days after vaccination. J is TRBJ2-6 and V is TRBV5-1; no firm D call. The receptor's source is a man aged 50-60 years who received an inactivated influenza vaccine. CDR3 sequence: CASSPIESGANVLTF. DNA for the CDR3: TGCGCCAGCAGCCCAATAGAGTCTGGGGCCAACGTCCTGACTTTC.